This T cell receptor (beta chain) is drawn from a study of CD8 T cells in Susac syndrome. An amount of RNA that ranged from roughly 0.5 to 1 ug was reverse transcribed with random hexamers. The immunoSEQ assay covered 54 Vbeta and 13 Jbeta segments for CDR3. TCRdb ran MiXCR on the immunoSEQ multiplex PCR reads and lists one entry per CDR3 protein. The sample consists of approximately 180,000 distinct CDR3 sequences, around 90% of them appearing once. Patients with Susac syndrome met diagnostic criteria that were recently defined for definite or probable disease. The receptor's source is a human donor with Susac syndrome. Material for sequencing was CD4+ T cells from PBMCs.

The CDR3 region has the DNA TGCGCCAGCAGCCCCGAAAGTTCTAGCGGGAGGCCTCTGGCGGGTGAGCAGTTCTTC. Translating gives CASSPESSSGRPLAGEQFF. The chain joins TRBV4-1 to TRBJ2-1; 11 positions agree with TRBD2. CDR1 is MGHRA and CDR2 is YSYEKL in the germline V gene. With 4 bases clipped from V and 9 bases from J, the junction kept 20 bases outside the gene matches. The CDR3 is 19 residues long.